One sample yielded the 6 T cell receptor beta chains listed below, sequenced in a study of shared clonotypes between healthy human individuals. CD45RO negativity and positive selection for CCR7 defined naive CD8 cells, a population that excluded terminally differentiated effector memory CD45RA+ cells. Assay used: immunoSEQ multiplex PCR; TCRdb lists only in-frame clones, some missing. The sample lists roughly 2 million clones, approximately 95% occurring once. Sample: naive CD8+ T cells sorted from blood. These receptors were taken from a man between 18 and 29 years old in good health.

The chain employs TRBV7-9 and TRBJ2-7; a weak D match, TRBD1 (6 bases). CDR3 length: 14 amino acids. Germline CDR1 SEHNR, CDR2 FQNEAQ (reference sequence). The V and J ends lost 3 bases and 4 bases respectively, with 13 bases between them. CDR3 bases: TGTGCCAGCAGCTTGGACAGTCTATATTACGAGCAGTACTTC. Translating it yields CASSLDSLYYEQYF.

This chain uses TRBV5-8 with TRBJ1-6; D gene unclear. This CDR3 is 15 amino acids long. The V gene's germline CDR1 is SGHTS and CDR2 YDEGEE. V gave up 4 bases and J gave up 7 bases, with 15 bases separating them. The CDR3 bases are TGTGCCAGCAGCCACGTCGGTCCCCCGAATTCACCCCTCCACTTT. It codes for CASSHVGPPNSPLHF.

The V and J genes are TRBV7-9 and TRBJ2-1; TRBD2 might be the D (5 bases). V gave up 6 bases and J gave up 5 bases, with 17 bases separating them. CDR1 and CDR2 from the germline V gene are SEHNR and FQNEAQ (reference sequence). The CDR3 is 15 amino acids. CDR3 DNA: TGTGCCAGCAGATCACTAGAAAGTGGGAACAATGAGCAGTTCTTC. This gives the protein CASRSLESGNNEQFF. The whole variable domain, remainder taken from reference TRBV7-9 and TRBJ2-1, is DTGVSQNPRHKITKRGQNVTFRCDPISEHNRLYWYRQTLGQGPEFLTYFQNEAQLEKSRLLSDRFSAERPKGSFSTLEIQRTEQGDSAMYLCASRSLESGNNEQFFGPGTRLTVL.

This clone was detected once. This sequence joins TRBV2 and TRBJ2-5; 7 nucleotides align to TRBD1. CDR3 size: 16 residues. The germline CDR1 and CDR2 sequences are SNHLY and FYNNEI. V shed 10 bases and J 0 bases; nucleotides not matched to a gene: 14. DNA of the CDR3: TGTGCCATACCACTTGGGACAGTAGCCGACCAAGAGACCCAGTACTTC. Its protein product is CAIPLGTVADQETQYF.

The rearrangement links TRBV15 to TRBJ2-5; TRBD1 or TRBD2 may be the D gene (5 bases each). The CDR3 extends over 13 amino acids. Looked up from germline, CDR1 is LNHNV and CDR2 is YYDKDF (reference sequence). V was cut by 8 bases and J by 2 bases, with 12 bases left in between. This chain's CDR3 is CATQSGQQETQYF. CDR3 in DNA: TGTGCCACCCAATCGGGGCAGCAAGAGACCCAGTACTTC.

The V call is TRBV2, the J call TRBJ1-2; tentatively, D is TRBD1 (5 bases). V was cut by 3 bases and J by 3 bases, with 14 bases left in between. The CDR3 runs 15 residues. Per germline, CDR1 SNHLY and CDR2 FYNNEI. The CDR3 loop is CASSDVDQGYYGYTF. DNA of the CDR3: TGTGCCAGCAGTGATGTCGATCAGGGCTACTATGGCTACACCTTC. Full variable domain (rest looked up from reference TRBV2 and TRBJ1-2): EPEVTQTPSHQVTQMGQEVILRCVPISNHLYFYWYRQILGQKVEFLVSFYNNEISEKSEIFDDQFSVERPDGSNFTLKIRSTKLEDSAMYFCASSDVDQGYYGYTFGSGTRLTVV.